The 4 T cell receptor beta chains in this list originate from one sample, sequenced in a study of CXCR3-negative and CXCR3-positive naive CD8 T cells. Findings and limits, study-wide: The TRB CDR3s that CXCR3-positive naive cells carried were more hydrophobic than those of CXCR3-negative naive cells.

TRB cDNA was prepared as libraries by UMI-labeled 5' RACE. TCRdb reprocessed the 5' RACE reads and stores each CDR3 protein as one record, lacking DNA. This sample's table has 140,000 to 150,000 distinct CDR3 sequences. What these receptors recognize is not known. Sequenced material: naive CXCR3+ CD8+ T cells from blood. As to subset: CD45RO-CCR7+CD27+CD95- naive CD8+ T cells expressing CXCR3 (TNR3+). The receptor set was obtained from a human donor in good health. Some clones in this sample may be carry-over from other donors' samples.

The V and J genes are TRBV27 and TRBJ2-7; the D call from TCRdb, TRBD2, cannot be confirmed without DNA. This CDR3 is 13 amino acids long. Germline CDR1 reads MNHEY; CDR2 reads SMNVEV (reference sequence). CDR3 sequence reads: CASSGGGSYEQYF.

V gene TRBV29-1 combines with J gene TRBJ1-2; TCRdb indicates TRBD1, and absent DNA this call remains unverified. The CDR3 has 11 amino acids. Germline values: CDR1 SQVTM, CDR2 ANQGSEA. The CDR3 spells CSVTDRDGYTF.

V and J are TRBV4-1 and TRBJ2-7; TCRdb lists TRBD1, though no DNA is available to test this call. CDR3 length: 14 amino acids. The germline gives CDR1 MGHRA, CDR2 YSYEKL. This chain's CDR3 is CASSQAPESYEQYF.

The CDR3 loop is CASSPGSTSGETQYF. The chain employs TRBV5-4 and TRBJ2-5; as DNA is missing, the TRBD2 call by TCRdb cannot be tested. The CDR3 runs 15 residues. The germline gives CDR1 SGHNT, CDR2 YYREEE (reference sequence).